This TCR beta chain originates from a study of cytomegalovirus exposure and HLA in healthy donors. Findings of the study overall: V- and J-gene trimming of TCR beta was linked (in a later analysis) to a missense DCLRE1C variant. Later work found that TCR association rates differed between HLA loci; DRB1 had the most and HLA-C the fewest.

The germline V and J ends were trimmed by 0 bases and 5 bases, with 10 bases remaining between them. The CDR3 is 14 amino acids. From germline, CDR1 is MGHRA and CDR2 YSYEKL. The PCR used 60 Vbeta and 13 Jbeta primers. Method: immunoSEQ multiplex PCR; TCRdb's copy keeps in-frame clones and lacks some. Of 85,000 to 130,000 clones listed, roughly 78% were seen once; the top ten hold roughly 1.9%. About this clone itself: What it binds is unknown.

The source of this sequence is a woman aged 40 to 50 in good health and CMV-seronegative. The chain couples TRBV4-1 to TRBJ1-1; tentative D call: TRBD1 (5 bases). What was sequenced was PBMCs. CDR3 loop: CASSQDNGGTEAFF. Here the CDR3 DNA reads TGCGCCAGCAGCCAAGACAATGGGGGGACTGAAGCTTTCTTT.